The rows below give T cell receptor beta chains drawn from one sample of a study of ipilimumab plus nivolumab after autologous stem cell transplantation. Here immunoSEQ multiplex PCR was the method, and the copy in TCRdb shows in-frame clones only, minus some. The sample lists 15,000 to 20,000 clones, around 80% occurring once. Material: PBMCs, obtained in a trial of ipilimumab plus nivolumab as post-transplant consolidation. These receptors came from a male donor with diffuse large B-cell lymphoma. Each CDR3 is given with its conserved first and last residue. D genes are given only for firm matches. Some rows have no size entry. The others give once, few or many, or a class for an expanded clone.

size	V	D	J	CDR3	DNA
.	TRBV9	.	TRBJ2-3	CASSISADTQYF	TGTGCCAGCAGCATCTCAGCAGATACGCAGTATTTT
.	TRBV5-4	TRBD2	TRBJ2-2	CASSLLSLAGRAGELFF	TGTGCCAGCAGCTTATTGAGCCTAGCGGGGCGTGCCGGGGAGCTGTTTTTT
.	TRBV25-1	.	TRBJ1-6	CASSEPQGNSPLHF	TGTGCCAGCAGTGAACCCCAGGGTAATTCACCCCTCCACTTT
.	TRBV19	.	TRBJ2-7	CASSIVTRSYEQYF	TGTGCCAGTAGTATAGTCACCCGGTCCTACGAGCAGTACTTC
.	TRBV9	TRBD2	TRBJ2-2	CASSAYSGGASNTGELFF	TGTGCCAGCAGCGCTTATAGCGGGGGGGCCTCGAACACCGGGGAGCTGTTTTTT
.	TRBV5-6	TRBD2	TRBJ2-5	CASSILAGGTQETQYF	TGTGCCAGCAGCATCCTAGCGGGGGGGACCCAAGAGACCCAGTACTTC
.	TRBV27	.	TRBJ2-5	CASSLKQAQETQYF	TGTGCCAGCAGTTTAAAGCAGGCCCAAGAGACCCAGTACTTC
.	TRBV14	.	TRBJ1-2	CASGEGVGYTF	TGTGCCAGCGGGGAGGGGGTTGGCTACACCTTC
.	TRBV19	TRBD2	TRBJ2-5	CASTASGTYQETQYF	TGTGCCTCAACGGCTAGCGGGACGTACCAAGAGACCCAGTACTTC
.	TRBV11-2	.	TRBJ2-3	CASSFGLLTDTQYF	TGTGCCAGCAGCTTTGGCCTGCTCACAGATACGCAGTATTTT
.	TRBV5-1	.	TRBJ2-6	CASSLVRAGTNVLTF	TGCGCCAGCAGCTTGGTTAGGGCTGGGACCAACGTCCTGACTTTC
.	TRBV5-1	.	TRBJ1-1	CASSLAYQNTEAFF	TGCGCCAGCAGCTTGGCCTACCAGAACACTGAAGCTTTCTTT
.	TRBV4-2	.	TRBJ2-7	CASSQDVNLYEQYF	TGTGCCAGCAGCCAAGATGTCAACCTCTACGAGCAGTACTTC
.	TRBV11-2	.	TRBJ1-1	CASTRGTEAFF	TGTGCCAGCACCCGAGGGACTGAAGCTTTCTTT
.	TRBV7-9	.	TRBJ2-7	CASSLGVWTAAYEQYF	TGTGCCAGCAGCTTAGGGGTTTGGACAGCCGCCTACGAGCAGTACTTC
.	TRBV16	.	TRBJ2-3	CASSQLPPDDTQYF	TGTGCCAGCAGCCAATTACCCCCCGACGATACGCAGTATTTT
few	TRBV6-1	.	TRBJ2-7	CASSEDWDYEQYF	TGTGCCAGCAGTGAAGATTGGGACTACGAGCAGTACTTC
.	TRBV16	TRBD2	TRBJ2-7	CASSQSRRGTYEQYF	TGTGCCAGCAGCCAATCGAGGCGGGGGACCTACGAGCAGTACTTC
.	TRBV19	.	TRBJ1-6	CASTVGNQNSPLHF	TGTGCCAGTACGGTTGGCAACCAAAATTCACCCCTCCACTTT
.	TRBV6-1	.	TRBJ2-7	CATWDGLSYEQYF	TGTGCCACCTGGGACGGTCTCTCCTACGAGCAGTACTTC
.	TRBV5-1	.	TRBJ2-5	CASSLDGAGETQYF	TGCGCCAGCAGCTTGGACGGTGCGGGGGAGACCCAGTACTTC
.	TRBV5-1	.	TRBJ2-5	CASSLDRLETQYF	TGCGCCAGCAGCTTGGACAGGTTAGAGACCCAGTACTTC
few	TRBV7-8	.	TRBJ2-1	CASSLGTSPYNEQFF	TGTGCCAGCAGCCTCGGGACCTCCCCATACAATGAGCAGTTCTTC
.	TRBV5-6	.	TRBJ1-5	CASTLWGARVNQPQHF	TGTGCCAGCACCCTGTGGGGGGCGCGTGTTAATCAGCCCCAGCATTTT
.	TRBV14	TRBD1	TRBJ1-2	CASSRDRENYGYTF	TGTGCCAGCAGTCGGGACAGGGAGAACTATGGCTACACCTTC
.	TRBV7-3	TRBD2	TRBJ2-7	CASSRGGAGKEQYF	TGTGCCAGCAGCCGGGGGGGCGCAGGAAAGGAGCAGTACTTC
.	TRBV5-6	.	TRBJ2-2	CASSLRQRVDTGELFF	TGTGCCAGCAGCTTGCGACAGCGGGTCGACACCGGGGAGCTGTTTTTT
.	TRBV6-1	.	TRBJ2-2	CASSDSSGGASTGELFF	TGTGCCAGCAGTGATAGCTCAGGGGGGGCCTCCACCGGGGAGCTGTTTTTT
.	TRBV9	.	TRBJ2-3	CASSRGAESTDTQYF	TGTGCCAGCAGCCGGGGGGCAGAAAGCACAGATACGCAGTATTTT
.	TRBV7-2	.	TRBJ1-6	CASSRVAFGANSPLHF	TGTGCCAGCAGCCGGGTCGCGTTCGGGGCTAACTCACCCCTCCACTTT
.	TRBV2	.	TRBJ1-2	CASSPYGGASNYGYTF	TGTGCCAGCAGCCCTTACGGGGGTGCTTCTAACTATGGCTACACCTTC
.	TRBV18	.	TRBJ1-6	CASSPIQGSYNSPLHF	TGTGCCAGCTCACCAATCCAGGGCTCCTATAATTCACCCCTCCACTTT
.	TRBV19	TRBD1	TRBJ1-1	CASGGSQGPNTEAFF	TGTGCCAGTGGGGGATCACAGGGGCCGAACACTGAAGCTTTCTTT
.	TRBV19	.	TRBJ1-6	CASSDKGGSPLHF	TGTGCCAGTAGTGATAAAGGGGGTTCACCCCTCCACTTT
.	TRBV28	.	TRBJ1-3	CASSGGGAGNTIYF	TGTGCCAGCAGTGGCGGGGGAGCTGGAAACACCATATATTTT
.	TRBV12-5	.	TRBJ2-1	CASGLGGPGTEQFF	TGTGCTAGTGGTTTGGGGGGGCCCGGGACAGAGCAGTTCTTC
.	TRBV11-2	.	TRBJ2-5	CASSLTRAQETQYF	TGTGCCAGCAGCTTGACAAGGGCGCAAGAGACCCAGTACTTC
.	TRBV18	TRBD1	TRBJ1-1	CASSPGLQGAGNTEAFF	TGTGCCAGCTCACCGGGTCTACAGGGGGCGGGAAACACTGAAGCTTTCTTT
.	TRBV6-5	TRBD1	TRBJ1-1	CASSSKPGGSTEAFF	TGTGCCAGCAGTTCCAAACCAGGGGGGAGCACTGAAGCTTTCTTT
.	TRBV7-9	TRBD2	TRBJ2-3	CASSFPRAGGTDTQYF	TGTGCCAGCAGCTTTCCCCGCGCGGGGGGGACAGATACGCAGTATTTT
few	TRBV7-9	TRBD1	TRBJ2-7	CASSSGDRDVPYEQYF	TGTGCCAGCAGCTCAGGGGACAGGGACGTCCCCTACGAGCAGTACTTC